This entry describes one T cell receptor (beta chain). As yet, its antigen is unknown. Brentuximab vedotin exposure varied, and every patient relapsed after autologous stem cell transplantation. CDR3 length equals 13 residues. The V end was cut by 1 base, the J end by 3 bases, with 7 bases between. The germline CDR1 and CDR2 sequences are SEHNR and FQNEAQ (reference sequence). TCRdb's table, derived via immunoSEQ multiplex PCR, lists solely in-frame clones and lacks some. The sample records about 29,000 clones, about two thirds being singletons. The data belong to a study of PD-1 blockade in classical Hodgkin lymphoma. Overall study findings and caveats: When nivolumab was started under 1 year after ASCT, patients were excluded. Reported findings placed baseline TCR diversity lower in newly diagnosed patients (compared with healthy donors). CD8+ TCR diversity did not rise significantly by C4D1, unlike CD4+.

The sample here was peripheral blood mononuclear cells (PBMCs), taken before the second cycle of nivolumab. The chain uses TRBV7-9 and TRBJ2-7; D unresolved. The receptor was isolated from a human donor with classical Hodgkin lymphoma. This CDR3 reads CASSLVAGYEQYF. In nucleotides, the CDR3 is TGTGCCAGCAGCTTAGTCGCAGGCTACGAGCAGTACTTC.